This T cell receptor beta chain was identified in a study of OX40 agonist ivuxolimab in advanced cancers. Study summary: At roughly 80% male, the cohort had a mean age of about 55 years, ranging from roughly 20 to 90. General study results and limits: Expanded peripheral T cell antigen specificity was not determined. Clonal expansion from baseline to week 6 occurred in both CD4+ and CD8+ T cells. Near-lowest levels of clonal expansion characterized partial responders at 0.1-3.0 mg/kg.

Profiled with immunoSEQ multiplex PCR; TCRdb holds only in-frame clones, not every one. The sample records some 86,000 clones, approximately 86% being singletons. As for this clone: As yet, its antigen is unknown.

CDR3 size: 15 residues. Per germline, CDR1 MNHEY and CDR2 SVGAGI. Trimming cost V 5 bases and J 6 bases, with 16 bases left between them. The V gene is TRBV6-5, the J gene TRBJ2-2; D is perhaps TRBD1 (6 bases). The source material was CD4+ or CD8+ T cells sorted from blood, sampled in a trial of the OX40 agonist ivuxolimab. This clonotype originated in an adult with an advanced solid tumor such as melanoma, head and neck, liver or kidney cancer. The CDR3 loop reads CASSRTDVISGELFF. CDR3 DNA sequence: TGTGCCAGCAGTCGGACAGATGTAATCTCCGGGGAGCTGTTTTTT.